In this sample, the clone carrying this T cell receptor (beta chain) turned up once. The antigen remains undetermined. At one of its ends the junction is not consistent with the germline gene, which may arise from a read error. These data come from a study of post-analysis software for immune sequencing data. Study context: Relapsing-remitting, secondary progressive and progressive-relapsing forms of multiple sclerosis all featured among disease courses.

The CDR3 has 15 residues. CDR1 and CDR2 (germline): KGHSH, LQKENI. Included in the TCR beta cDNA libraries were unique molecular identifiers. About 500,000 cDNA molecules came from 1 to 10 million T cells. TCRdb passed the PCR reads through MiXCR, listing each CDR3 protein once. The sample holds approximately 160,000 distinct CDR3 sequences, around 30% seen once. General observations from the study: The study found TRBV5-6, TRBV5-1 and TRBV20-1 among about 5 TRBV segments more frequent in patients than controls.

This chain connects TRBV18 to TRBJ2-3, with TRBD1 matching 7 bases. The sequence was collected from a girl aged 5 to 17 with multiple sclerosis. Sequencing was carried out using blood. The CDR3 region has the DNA TGTGCCAGCCCACCATCGGACAGGTCAACAGATACGCAGTATTTT. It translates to CASPPSDRSTDTQYF.